This T cell receptor beta chain was identified during a study of tumor-infiltrating lymphocytes in oesophageal squamous cell carcinoma. For this clonotype: A much more abundant neighbour one base away suggests this may be a read error. No DNA is shown, since the ends of the CDR3 on it are uncertain; the CDR3 is the one TCRdb lists.

The CDR3 has 18 amino acids, counting both end residues. TCRdb reanalysed the PCR reads using MiXCR and keeps one entry per CDR3 protein. Counted here are 23,000 or so distinct CDR3 sequences, more than 30% occurring once; the ten biggest clones make up 20% to 25%. The specimen sequenced was esophageal tumor tissue. The receptor was derived from a male donor with esophageal squamous cell carcinoma. The chain recombines TRBV12-3 or TRBV12-4 with TRBJ2-3; the tabulated D call, TRBD2, remains unverified against the DNA. Here the CDR3 reads CASSLALVAGGITGELYF.